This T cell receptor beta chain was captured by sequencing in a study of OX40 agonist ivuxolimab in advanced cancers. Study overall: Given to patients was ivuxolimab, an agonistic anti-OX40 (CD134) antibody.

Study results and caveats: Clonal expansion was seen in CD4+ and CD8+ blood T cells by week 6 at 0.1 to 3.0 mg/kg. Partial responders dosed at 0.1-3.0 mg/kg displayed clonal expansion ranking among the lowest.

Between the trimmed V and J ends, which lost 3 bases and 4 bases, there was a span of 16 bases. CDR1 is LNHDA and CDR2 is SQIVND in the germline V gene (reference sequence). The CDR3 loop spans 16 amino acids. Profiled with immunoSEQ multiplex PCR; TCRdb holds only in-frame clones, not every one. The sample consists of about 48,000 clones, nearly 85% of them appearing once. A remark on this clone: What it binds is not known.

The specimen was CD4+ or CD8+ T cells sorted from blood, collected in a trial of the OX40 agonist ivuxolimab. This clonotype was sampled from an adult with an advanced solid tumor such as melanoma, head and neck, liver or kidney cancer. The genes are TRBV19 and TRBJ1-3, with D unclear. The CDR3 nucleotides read TGTGCCAGTAGTATGAGTAGGGCATCTCGGGGAAACACCATATATTTT. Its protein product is CASSMSRASRGNTIYF.